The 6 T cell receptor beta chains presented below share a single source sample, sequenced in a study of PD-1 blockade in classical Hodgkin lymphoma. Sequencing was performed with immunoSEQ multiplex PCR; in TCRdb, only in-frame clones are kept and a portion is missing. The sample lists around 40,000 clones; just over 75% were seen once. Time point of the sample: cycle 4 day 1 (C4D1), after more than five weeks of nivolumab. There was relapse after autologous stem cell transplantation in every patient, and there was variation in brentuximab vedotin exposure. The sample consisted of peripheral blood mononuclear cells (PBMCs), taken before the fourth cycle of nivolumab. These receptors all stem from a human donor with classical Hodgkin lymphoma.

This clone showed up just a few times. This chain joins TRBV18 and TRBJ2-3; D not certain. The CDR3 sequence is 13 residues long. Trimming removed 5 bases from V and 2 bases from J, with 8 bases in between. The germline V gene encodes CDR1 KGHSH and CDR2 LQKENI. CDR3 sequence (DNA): TGTGCCAGCTCATCAAGCGTCACAGATACGCAGTATTTT. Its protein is CASSSSVTDTQYF.

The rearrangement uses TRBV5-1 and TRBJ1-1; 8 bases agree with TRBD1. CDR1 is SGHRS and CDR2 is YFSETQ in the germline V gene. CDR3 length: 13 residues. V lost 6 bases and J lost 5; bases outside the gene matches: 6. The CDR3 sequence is CASKAQGGTEAFF. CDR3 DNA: TGCGCCAGCAAGGCACAGGGGGGGACTGAAGCTTTCTTT. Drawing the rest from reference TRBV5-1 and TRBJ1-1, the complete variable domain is KAGVTQTPRYLIKTRGQQVTLSCSPISGHRSVSWYQQTPGQGLQFLFEYFSETQRNKGNFPGRFSGRQFSNSRSEMNVSTLELGDSALYLCASKAQGGTEAFFGQGTRLTVV.

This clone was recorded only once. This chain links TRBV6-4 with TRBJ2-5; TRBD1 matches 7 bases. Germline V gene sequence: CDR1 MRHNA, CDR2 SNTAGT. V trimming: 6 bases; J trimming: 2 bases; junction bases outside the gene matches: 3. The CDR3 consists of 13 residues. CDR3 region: CASSRDSQETQYF. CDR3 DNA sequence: TGTGCCAGCAGCCGGGACAGTCAAGAGACCCAGTACTTC.

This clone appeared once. The chain's CDR3 is CASSDSLDTQYF. The CDR3 DNA reads as TGTGCCAGCAGTGACTCGCTAGATACGCAGTATTTT. This chain uses TRBV2 with TRBJ2-3, with no clear D. V dropped 3 bases and J dropped 5 bases, with 6 bases sitting between them. The V gene's germline CDR1 is SNHLY and CDR2 FYNNEI. This CDR3 has 12 residues.

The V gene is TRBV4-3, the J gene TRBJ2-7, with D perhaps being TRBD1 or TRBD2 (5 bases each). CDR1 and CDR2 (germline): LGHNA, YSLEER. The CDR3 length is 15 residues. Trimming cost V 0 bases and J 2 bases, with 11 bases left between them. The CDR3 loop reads CASSQEGDGTYEQYF. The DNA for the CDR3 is TGCGCCAGCAGCCAAGAAGGGGACGGGACCTACGAGCAGTACTTC.

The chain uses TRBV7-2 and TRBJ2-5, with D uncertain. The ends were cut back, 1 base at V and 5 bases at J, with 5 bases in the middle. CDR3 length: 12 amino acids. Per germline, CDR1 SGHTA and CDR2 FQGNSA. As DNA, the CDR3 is TGTGCCAGCAGCTTAGTAGATGAGACCCAGTACTTC. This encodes CASSLVDETQYF.